This entry describes one TCR beta chain. Its specificity is unknown. The authors generated TCR beta cDNA through 5'RACE template switching with UMIs. After re-calling the 5' RACE reads, TCRdb lists one entry per CDR3 protein, DNA absent. Recorded here are some 110,000 distinct CDR3 sequences; the top ten clones represent around a sixth. The entry originates in a study of T cells expressing NK-cell markers. Study at large: Eight donors were sequenced, of whom seven were HCMV-seropositive, while the remaining one was HCMV-seronegative.

General study points: NKG2C+ dominant clonotypes from several donors made up roughly 1.0-7.0% of CD8+ T cells. Where several donors were concerned, these clonotypes also led the CD3+CD56-NKG2C+ fraction.

CDR3 size: 15 residues. Germline values: CDR1 KGHDR, CDR2 SFDVKD. The receptor's source is a woman aged 18 to 75 in good health. The chain carries TRBV24-1 and TRBJ2-1. The specimen sequenced was blood T cells: a sorted CD56 or NKG2C T cell subset, CD4+ or CD8+ T cells, or bulk PBMC T cells (not recorded which). CDR3 sequence: CATSDGGAAYNEQFF.